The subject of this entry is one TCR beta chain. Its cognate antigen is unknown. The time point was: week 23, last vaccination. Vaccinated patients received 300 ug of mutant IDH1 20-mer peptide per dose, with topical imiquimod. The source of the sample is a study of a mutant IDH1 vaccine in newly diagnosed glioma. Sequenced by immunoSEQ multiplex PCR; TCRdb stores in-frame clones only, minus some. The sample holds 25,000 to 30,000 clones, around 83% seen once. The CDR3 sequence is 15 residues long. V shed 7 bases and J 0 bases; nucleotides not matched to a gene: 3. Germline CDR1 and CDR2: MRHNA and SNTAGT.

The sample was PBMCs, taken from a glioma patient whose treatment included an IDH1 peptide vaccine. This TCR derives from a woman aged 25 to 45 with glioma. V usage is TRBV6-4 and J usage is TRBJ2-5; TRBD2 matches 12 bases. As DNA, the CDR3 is TGTGCCAGCAAAGGACTAGCGGGGTACCAAGAGACCCAGTACTTC. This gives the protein CASKGLAGYQETQYF.